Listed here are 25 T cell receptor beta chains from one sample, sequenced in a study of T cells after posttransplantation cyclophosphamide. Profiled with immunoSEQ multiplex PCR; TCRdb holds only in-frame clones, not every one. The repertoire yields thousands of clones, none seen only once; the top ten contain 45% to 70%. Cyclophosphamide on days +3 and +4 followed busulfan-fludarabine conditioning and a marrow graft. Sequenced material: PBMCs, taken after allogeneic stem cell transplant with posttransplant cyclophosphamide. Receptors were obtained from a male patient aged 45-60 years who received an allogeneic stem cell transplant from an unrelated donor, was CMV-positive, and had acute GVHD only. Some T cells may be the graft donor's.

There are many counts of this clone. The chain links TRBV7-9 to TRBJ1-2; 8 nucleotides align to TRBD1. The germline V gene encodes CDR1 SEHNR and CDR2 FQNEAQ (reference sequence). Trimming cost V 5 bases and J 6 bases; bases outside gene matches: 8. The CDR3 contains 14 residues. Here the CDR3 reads CASSGRQGRDGYTF. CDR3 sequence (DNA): TGTGCCAGCAGCGGTAGACAGGGGCGAGATGGCTACACCTTC. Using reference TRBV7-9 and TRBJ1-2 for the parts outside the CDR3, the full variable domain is DTGVSQNPRHKITKRGQNVTFRCDPISEHNRLYWYRQTLGQGPEFLTYFQNEAQLEKSRLLSDRFSAERPKGSFSTLEIQRTEQGDSAMYLCASSGRQGRDGYTFGSGTRLTVV.

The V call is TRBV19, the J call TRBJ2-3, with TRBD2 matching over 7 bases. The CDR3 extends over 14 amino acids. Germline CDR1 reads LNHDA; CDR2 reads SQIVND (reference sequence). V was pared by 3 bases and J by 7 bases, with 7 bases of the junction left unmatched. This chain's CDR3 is CASSIPGGSYTQYF. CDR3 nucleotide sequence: TGTGCCAGTAGTATTCCGGGGGGATCATATACGCAGTATTTT.

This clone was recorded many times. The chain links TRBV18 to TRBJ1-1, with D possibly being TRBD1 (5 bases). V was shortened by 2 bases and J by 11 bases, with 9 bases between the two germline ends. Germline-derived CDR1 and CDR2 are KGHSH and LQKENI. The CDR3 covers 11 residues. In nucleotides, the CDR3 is TGTGCCAGCTCACCAGGGGGGGATGCTTTCTTT. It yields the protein CASSPGGDAFF.

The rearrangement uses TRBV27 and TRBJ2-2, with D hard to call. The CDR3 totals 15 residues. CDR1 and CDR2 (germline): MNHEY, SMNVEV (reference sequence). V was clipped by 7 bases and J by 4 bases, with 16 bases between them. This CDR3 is CASNPSSGLTGELFF. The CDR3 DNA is TGTGCCAGCAACCCATCGTCGGGTCTCACCGGGGAGCTGTTTTTT.

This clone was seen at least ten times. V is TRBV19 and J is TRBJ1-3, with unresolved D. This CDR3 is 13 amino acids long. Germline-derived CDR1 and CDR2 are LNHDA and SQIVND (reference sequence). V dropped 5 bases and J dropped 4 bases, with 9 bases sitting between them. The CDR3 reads CASSQTVGNTIYF. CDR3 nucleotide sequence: TGTGCCAGTAGTCAGACTGTAGGAAACACCATATATTTT.

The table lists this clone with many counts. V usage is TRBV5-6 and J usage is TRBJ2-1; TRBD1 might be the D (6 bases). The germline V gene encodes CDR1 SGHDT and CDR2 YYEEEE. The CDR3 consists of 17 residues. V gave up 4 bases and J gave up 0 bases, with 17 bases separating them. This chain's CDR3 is CASSAYRDTTSYNEQFF. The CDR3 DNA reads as TGTGCCAGCAGCGCCTATCGGGACACAACCTCCTACAATGAGCAGTTCTTC.

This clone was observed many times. In DNA, the CDR3 is TGTGCCATCGGCGGGACTAGCGATGCCGGGGAGCTGTTTTTT. Translating it yields CAIGGTSDAGELFF. V gene TRBV10-3 combines with J gene TRBJ2-2; 10 nucleotides line up with TRBD2. The CDR3 extends over 14 amino acids. CDR1 ENHRY and CDR2 SYGVKD come from the germline V gene. Losses at the gene ends were 8 bases for V and 6 bases for J; bases not matched to a gene: 6.

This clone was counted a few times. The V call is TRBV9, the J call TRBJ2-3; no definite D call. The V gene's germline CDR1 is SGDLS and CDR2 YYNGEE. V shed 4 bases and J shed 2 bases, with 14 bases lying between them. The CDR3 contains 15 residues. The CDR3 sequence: CASSSRSGSTDTQYF. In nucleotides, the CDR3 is TGTGCCAGCAGCAGCCGATCAGGATCCACAGATACGCAGTATTTT. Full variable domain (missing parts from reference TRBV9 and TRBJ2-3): DSGVTQTPKHLITATGQRVTLRCSPRSGDLSVYWYQQSLDQGLQFLIQYYNGEERAKGNILERFSAQQFPDLHSELNLSSLELGDSALYFCASSSRSGSTDTQYFGPGTRLTVL.

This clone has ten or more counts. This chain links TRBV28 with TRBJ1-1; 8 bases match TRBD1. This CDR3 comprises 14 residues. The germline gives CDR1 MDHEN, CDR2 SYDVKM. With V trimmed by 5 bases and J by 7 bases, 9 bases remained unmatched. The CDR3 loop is CASSPPTGVDEAFF. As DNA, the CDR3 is TGTGCCAGCAGTCCACCGACAGGGGTTGATGAAGCTTTCTTT.

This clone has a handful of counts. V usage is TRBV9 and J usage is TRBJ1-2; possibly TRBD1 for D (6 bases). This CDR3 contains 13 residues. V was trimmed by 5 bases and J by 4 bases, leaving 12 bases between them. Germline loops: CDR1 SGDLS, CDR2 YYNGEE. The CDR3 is CASRGTGSYGYTF. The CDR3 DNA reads TGTGCCAGCAGGGGCACAGGGAGCTATGGCTACACCTTC. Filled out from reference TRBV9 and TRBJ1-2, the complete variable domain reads DSGVTQTPKHLITATGQRVTLRCSPRSGDLSVYWYQQSLDQGLQFLIQYYNGEERAKGNILERFSAQQFPDLHSELNLSSLELGDSALYFCASRGTGSYGYTFGSGTRLTVV.

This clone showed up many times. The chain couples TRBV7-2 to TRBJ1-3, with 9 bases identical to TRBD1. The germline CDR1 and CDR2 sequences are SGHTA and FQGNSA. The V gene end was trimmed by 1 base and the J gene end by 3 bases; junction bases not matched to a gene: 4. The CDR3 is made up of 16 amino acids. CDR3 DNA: TGTGCCAGCAGCTTAGTGGGACAGGGATATGGAAACACCATATATTTT. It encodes CASSLVGQGYGNTIYF.

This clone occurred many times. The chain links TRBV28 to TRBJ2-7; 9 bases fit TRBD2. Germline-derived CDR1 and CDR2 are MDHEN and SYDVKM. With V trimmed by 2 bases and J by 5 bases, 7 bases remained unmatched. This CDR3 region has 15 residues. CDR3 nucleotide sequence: TGTGCCAGCAGTTTAGGGACTAGCAGGGATCACGAGCAGTACTTC. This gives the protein CASSLGTSRDHEQYF.

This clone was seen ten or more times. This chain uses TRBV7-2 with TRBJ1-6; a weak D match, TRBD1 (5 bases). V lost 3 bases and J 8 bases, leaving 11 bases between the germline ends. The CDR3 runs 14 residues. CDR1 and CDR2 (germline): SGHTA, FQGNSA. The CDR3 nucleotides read TGTGCCAGCAGCTTCCAAGACAGAGATTCACCCCTCCACTTT. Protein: CASSFQDRDSPLHF.

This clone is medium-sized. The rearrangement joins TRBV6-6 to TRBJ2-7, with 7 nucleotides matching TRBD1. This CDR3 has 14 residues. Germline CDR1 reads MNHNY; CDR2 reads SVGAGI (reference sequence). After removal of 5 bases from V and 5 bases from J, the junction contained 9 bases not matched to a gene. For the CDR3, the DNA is TGTGCCAGCAGTCCCGGGACAGTAAACCACGAGCAGTACTTC. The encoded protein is CASSPGTVNHEQYF.

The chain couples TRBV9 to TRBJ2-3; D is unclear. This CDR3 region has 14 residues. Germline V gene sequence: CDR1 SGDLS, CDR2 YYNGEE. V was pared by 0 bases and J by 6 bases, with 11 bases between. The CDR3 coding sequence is TGTGCCAGCAGCGTAGACCGATTGGAGGATACGCAGTATTTT. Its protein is CASSVDRLEDTQYF.

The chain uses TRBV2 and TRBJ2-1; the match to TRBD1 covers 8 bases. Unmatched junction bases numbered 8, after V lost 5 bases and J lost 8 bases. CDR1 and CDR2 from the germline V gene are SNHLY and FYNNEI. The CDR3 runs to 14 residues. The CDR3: CASSRRTGTDEQFF. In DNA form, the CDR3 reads TGTGCCAGCAGTAGACGGACAGGGACCGATGAGCAGTTCTTC. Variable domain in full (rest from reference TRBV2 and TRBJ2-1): EPEVTQTPSHQVTQMGQEVILRCVPISNHLYFYWYRQILGQKVEFLVSFYNNEISEKSEIFDDQFSVERPDGSNFTLKIRSTKLEDSAMYFCASSRRTGTDEQFFGPGTRLTVL.

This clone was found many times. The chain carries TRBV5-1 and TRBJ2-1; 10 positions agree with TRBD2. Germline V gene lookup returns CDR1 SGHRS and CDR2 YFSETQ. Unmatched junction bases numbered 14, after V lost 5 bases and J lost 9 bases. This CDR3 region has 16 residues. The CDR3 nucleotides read TGCGCCAGCAGTCGAGGACTAGCGGCTTTCGAGACTGAGCAGTTCTTC. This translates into CASSRGLAAFETEQFF.

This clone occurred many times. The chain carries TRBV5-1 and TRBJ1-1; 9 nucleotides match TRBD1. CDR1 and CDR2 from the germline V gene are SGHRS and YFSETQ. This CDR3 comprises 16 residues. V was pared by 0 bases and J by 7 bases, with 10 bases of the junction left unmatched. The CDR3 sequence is CASSLVGDREFHEAFF. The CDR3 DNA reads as TGCGCCAGCAGCTTGGTAGGGGACAGGGAGTTTCATGAAGCTTTCTTT.

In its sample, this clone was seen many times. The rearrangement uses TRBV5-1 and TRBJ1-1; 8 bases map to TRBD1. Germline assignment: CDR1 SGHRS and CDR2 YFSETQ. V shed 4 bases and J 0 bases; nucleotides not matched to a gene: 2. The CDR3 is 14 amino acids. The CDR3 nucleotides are TGCGCCAGCAGCGGGGACAGGTTGAACACTGAAGCTTTCTTT. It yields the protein CASSGDRLNTEAFF.

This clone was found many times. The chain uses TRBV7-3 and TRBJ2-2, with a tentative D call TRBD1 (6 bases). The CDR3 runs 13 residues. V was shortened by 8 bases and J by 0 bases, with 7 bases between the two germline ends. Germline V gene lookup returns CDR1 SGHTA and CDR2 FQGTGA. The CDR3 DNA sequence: TGTGCCAGCCGGACAGCGAACACCGGGGAGCTGTTTTTT. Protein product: CASRTANTGELFF.

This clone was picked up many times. CDR3 in amino acids: CASSHDRVEKLFF. CDR3 bases: TGCGCCAGCAGCCACGACAGGGTTGAAAAACTGTTTTTT. The chain joins TRBV4-3 to TRBJ1-4; 7 nucleotides agree with TRBD1. The CDR3 spans 13 residues. Germline V CDR1 and CDR2: LGHNA, YSLEER. J lost 7 bases, V lost 3 bases, and 2 bases had no gene match.

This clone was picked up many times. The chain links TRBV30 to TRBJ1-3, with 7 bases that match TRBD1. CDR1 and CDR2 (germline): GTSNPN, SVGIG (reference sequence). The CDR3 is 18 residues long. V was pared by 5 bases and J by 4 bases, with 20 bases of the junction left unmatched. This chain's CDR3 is CAWGRSANRGSSGNTIYF. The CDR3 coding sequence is TGTGCCTGGGGTCGAAGCGCTAACAGGGGATCTTCAGGAAACACCATATATTTT.

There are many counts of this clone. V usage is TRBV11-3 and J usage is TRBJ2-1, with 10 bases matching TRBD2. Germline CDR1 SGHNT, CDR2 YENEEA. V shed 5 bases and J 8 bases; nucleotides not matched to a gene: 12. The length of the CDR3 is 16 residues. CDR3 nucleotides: TGTGCCAGCAGCCCCAGCGGGGGGGCCCCGTGGGATGAGCAGTTCTTC. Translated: CASSPSGGAPWDEQFF.

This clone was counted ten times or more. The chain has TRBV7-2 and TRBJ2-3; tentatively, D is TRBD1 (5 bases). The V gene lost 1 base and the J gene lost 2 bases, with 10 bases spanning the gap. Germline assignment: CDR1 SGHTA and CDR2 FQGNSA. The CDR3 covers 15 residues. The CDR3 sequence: CASSLGDSNTDTQYF. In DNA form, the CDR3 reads TGTGCCAGCAGCTTAGGAGACAGCAACACAGATACGCAGTATTTT.

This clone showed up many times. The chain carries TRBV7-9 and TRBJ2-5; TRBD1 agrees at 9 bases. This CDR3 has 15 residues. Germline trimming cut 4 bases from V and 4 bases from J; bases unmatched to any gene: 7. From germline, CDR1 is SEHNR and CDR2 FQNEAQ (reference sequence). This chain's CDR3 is CASSYGQGPSETQYF. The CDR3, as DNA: TGTGCCAGCAGCTACGGACAGGGGCCGTCAGAGACCCAGTACTTC.